Shown below are 18 T cell receptor beta chains from a single sample sequenced in a study of T cells after yellow fever vaccination. TCRdb re-analysed the 5' RACE reads in MiXCR, keeping a single row per CDR3 protein. The data contain just under 600,000 distinct CDR3 sequences, approximately 15% of them singletons. This material consisted of PBMCs, taken on the day of the yellow fever booster vaccination. Receptors originate from a man younger than 40 who received the YFV17D yellow fever vaccine.

This sequence joins TRBV6-2 or TRBV6-3 and TRBJ2-1; 13 bases are a match to TRBD2. From germline, CDR1 is MNHEY and CDR2 SVGEGT. With V trimmed by 2 bases and J by 2 bases, 12 bases remained unmatched. The CDR3 is 20 amino acids. Here the CDR3 DNA reads TGTGCCAGCAGTTACCCGGTGAGGACTAGCGGGAGACAACCCTACAATGAGCAGTTCTTC. Its translation: CASSYPVRTSGRQPYNEQFF.

This clonotype was seen a few times. This chain links TRBV5-4 with TRBJ2-5; 8 bases line up with TRBD1. V was pared by 7 bases and J by 0 bases, with 11 bases of the junction left unmatched. CDR3 length: 16 residues. Germline V lookup: CDR1 SGHNT, CDR2 YYREEE (reference sequence). The CDR3 reads CASRKQGVNNQETQYF. The CDR3 DNA is TGTGCCAGCCGAAAACAGGGGGTTAATAACCAAGAGACCCAGTACTTC.

This clonotype was counted a few times. The chain links TRBV18 to TRBJ1-2; a possible D gene is TRBD1 (6 bases). The CDR3 is 15 residues long. V lost 3 bases and J lost 3, with 14 bases in between. Per the germline V gene, CDR1 is KGHSH and CDR2 is LQKENI. As DNA, the CDR3 is TGTGCCAGCTCACCGCTGACAGGTTCTGACTATGGCTACACCTTC. Residues: CASSPLTGSDYGYTF.

The V call is TRBV7-2, the J call TRBJ1-1; 8 bases map to TRBD1. The V gene end was trimmed by 1 base and the J gene end by 0 bases; junction bases not matched to a gene: 4. The CDR3 loop spans 16 amino acids. CDR1 and CDR2 from the germline V gene are SGHTA and FQGNSA. CDR3 sequence: CASSLEGTGVNTEAFF. CDR3 in DNA: TGTGCCAGCAGCTTAGAGGGGACAGGAGTGAACACTGAAGCTTTCTTT.

This clonotype came up a few times. V usage is TRBV12-3 or TRBV12-4 and J usage is TRBJ2-3, with a weak D call TRBD2 (6 bases). CDR3 length: 12 amino acids. Deletions cut 5 bases from V and 8 bases from J, with 11 bases between. This CDR3 is CASSQTGGTQYF. The CDR3 DNA sequence: TGTGCCAGCAGTCAGACCGGGGGTACGCAGTATTTT.

This clonotype was recorded a few times. The rearrangement links TRBV27 to TRBJ2-7; TRBD2 matches 11 bases. Germline assignment: CDR1 MNHEY and CDR2 SMNVEV (reference sequence). The CDR3 sequence is 14 residues long. Trimming removed 4 bases from V and 6 bases from J; junction bases left unmatched: 5. In DNA form, the CDR3 reads TGTGCCAGCAGTTCACTAGCGGGAGCCCTCGAGCAGTACTTC. Encoded protein: CASSSLAGALEQYF.

This clonotype has a handful of counts. In DNA form, the CDR3 reads TGTGCCAGCTCACCATCACCGACAGATACGCAGTATTTT. Amino acids: CASSPSPTDTQYF. V usage is TRBV18 and J usage is TRBJ2-3; D not certain. Trimming took off 2 bases at V and 3 bases at J, with 6 bases between the two ends. CDR1 KGHSH and CDR2 LQKENI come from the germline V gene. This CDR3 region has 13 residues.

Ten or more counts support this clonotype. V gene TRBV5-5 combines with J gene TRBJ2-4; possibly TRBD2 for D (5 bases). This CDR3 spans 15 amino acids. Germline V gene sequence: CDR1 SGHKS, CDR2 YYEKEE (reference sequence). V lost 4 bases to trimming and J lost 1 base, with 12 bases between them. This CDR3 reads CASSLKPGAKNIQYF. In DNA, the CDR3 is TGTGCCAGCAGCCTCAAACCGGGGGCCAAAAACATTCAGTACTTC.

The gene calls are TRBV5-1 and TRBJ2-1, with 7 positions matching TRBD1. In germline, CDR1 is SGHRS, CDR2 YFSETQ. With V trimmed by 7 bases and J by 6 bases, 10 bases remained unmatched. The CDR3 sequence is 14 residues long. For the CDR3, the DNA is TGCGCCAGCTCTGGGGGACAGACATCCAATGAGCAGTTCTTC. Its protein is CASSGGQTSNEQFF.

The rearrangement joins TRBV7-2 to TRBJ1-5; no reliable D call. Trimming stripped 0 bases from V and 5 bases from J, with 5 bases between. Germline CDR1 SGHTA, CDR2 FQGNSA. This CDR3 is built from 13 residues. CDR3 residues: CASSLAWHQPQHF. CDR3 in DNA: TGTGCCAGCAGCTTAGCTTGGCATCAGCCCCAGCATTTT.

The rearrangement joins TRBV4-2 to TRBJ1-1; 9 nucleotides match TRBD1. J was trimmed by 5 bases and V by 3 bases; bases with no gene match: 7. Per germline, CDR1 LGHNA and CDR2 YNFKEQ. CDR3 length: 15 amino acids. CDR3 DNA: TGTGCCAGCAGCCATCGCGGACAGGGGAAGACTGAAGCTTTCTTT. Encoded protein: CASSHRGQGKTEAFF.

This clonotype was recorded a few times. The genes are TRBV29-1 and TRBJ2-7; TRBD2 is a possible D gene (6 bases). V lost 7 bases, J lost 3 bases, and 13 bases lay in between. CDR3 size: 12 residues. The germline gives CDR1 SQVTM, CDR2 ANQGSEA. In DNA, the CDR3 is TGCAGCGGGGGGGACGGATTCTACGAGCAGTACTTC. This translates into CSGGDGFYEQYF.

This clonotype came up a few times. The chain combines TRBV11-3 with TRBJ2-2, with 7 bases that match TRBD2. The CDR3 has 13 residues. The V segment lost 5 bases and the J segment 7 bases; nucleotides outside the gene matches: 4. Germline lookup yields CDR1 SGHNT and CDR2 YENEEA. The CDR3 region has the DNA TGTGCCAGCAGCGGGGTAGCGGGCGGGGAGCTGTTTTTT. It is translated as CASSGVAGGELFF.

This clonotype has only a few counts. The chain links TRBV29-1 to TRBJ1-4; D call uncertain. The V and J ends lost 7 bases and 5 bases respectively, with 8 bases between them. This CDR3 has 11 amino acids. Per germline, CDR1 SQVTM and CDR2 ANQGSEA. CDR3 nucleotides: TGCAGCGCGGTCACGAATGAAAAACTGTTTTTT. It specifies CSAVTNEKLFF.

Here the CDR3 reads CASSLARYEQFF. The CDR3 coding sequence is TGCGCCAGCAGCTTAGCTCGCTATGAGCAGTTCTTC. The chain uses TRBV5-1 and TRBJ2-1; D unresolved. The CDR3 has 12 amino acids. CDR1 SGHRS and CDR2 YFSETQ come from the germline V gene. Between the trimmed V and J ends, which lost 2 bases and 8 bases, there was a span of 8 bases.

This clonotype has only a few counts. The chain couples TRBV6-6 to TRBJ2-1, with D hard to call. V lost 5 bases, J lost 6 bases, and 11 bases lay in between. The CDR3 sequence is 13 residues long. Germline values: CDR1 MNHNY, CDR2 SVGAGI (reference sequence). For the CDR3, the DNA is TGTGCCAGCAGTACACCACAGCTCAATGAGCAGTTCTTC. Amino acids: CASSTPQLNEQFF.

The rearrangement uses TRBV7-2 and TRBJ2-6; no definite D call. This CDR3 is built from 16 residues. Trimming left V 1 base short and J 3 bases short, with 10 bases between. Germline V gives CDR1 SGHTA, CDR2 FQGNSA. CDR3 DNA sequence: TGTGCCAGCAGCTTAGTGGTTGGGGATGGGGCCAACGTCCTGACTTTC. Protein product: CASSLVVGDGANVLTF.

This clonotype came up a few times. The V gene is TRBV20-1, the J gene TRBJ2-7; 10 nucleotides match TRBD2. This CDR3 contains 14 residues. V shed 4 bases and J 2 bases; nucleotides not matched to a gene: 5. Per germline, CDR1 DFQATT and CDR2 SNEGSKA (reference sequence). The CDR3 coding sequence is TGCAGTGCTAAGAGCGGGAGGGGACCCTACGAGCAGTACTTC. Its translation: CSAKSGRGPYEQYF.